The rows below give T cell receptor beta chains drawn from one sample of a study of CD8+ T cells in alopecia areata. The method was immunoSEQ multiplex PCR; TCRdb's version includes in-frame clones alone and lacks a portion of them. The sample consists of 150,000 to 200,000 clones, around 58% of them appearing once. Here the sequenced sample was CD8+ T cells sorted from blood, taken at week 24, from a patient treated with tofacitinib. The receptors originated from a human donor with alopecia areata. Both conserved end residues are part of each CDR3. Some rows mark clone size as missing; the rest say once, few, many or name a class of expanded clone.

abundance | v_gene | CDR3aa
. | TRBV7-9 | CASRGETQYF
. | TRBV23-1 | CASVSTGCAAEQYF
few | TRBV2 | CASSGTGGSTDTQYF
. | TRBV18 | CASSPGHNQETQYF
. | TRBV13 | CASSLVNNEQFF
. | TRBV7-6 | CASSLADRAGHGYTF
. | TRBV27 | CASTPGQGILNYGYTF
. | TRBV30 | CAWSVRGRTPPEAFF
. | TRBV2 | CASRRGLARGGAQYF
. | TRBV15 | CATSRGAHQSDGKPGEQYF
few | TRBV30 | CAGWVRESTNEKLFF
. | TRBV27 | CASGRQGTEAFF
. | TRBV6-5 | CASSYSGGNQETQYF
. | TRBV30 | CAWSENSNQPQHF
. | TRBV29-1 | CSVDLRVWYNEQFF
. | TRBV28 | CASTLWGRSYGYTF
few | TRBV10-3 | CAITGRQGGPDYGYTF
. | TRBV12-5 | CASGPPGEYGYTF
. | TRBV6-1 | CASYRWWETQYF
few | TRBV11-1 | CASSLGPGDTQYF
. | TRBV30 | CAWSSRLAMSTDTQYF
. | TRBV7-3 | CASSFSGPPNHEQYF
. | TRBV29-1 | CSVERGGSATQYF
. | TRBV12-5 | CASLGGSIYEQYF
many | TRBV18 | CASSPEKGGTYGYTF
. | TRBV6-5 | CASSYGTWGEQYF
. | TRBV5-1 | CASSLAEVPSGANVLTF
few | TRBV6-1 | CASRGYKGPNEQFF
few | TRBV15 | CATSSPDQGDEQYF
. | TRBV7-2 | CASSLFGGADEQFF
. | TRBV4-1 | CASSQRQATQDTQYF
. | TRBV4-1 | CASSQEDSYTGELFF
. | TRBV9 | CASSVENRDTDEQFF
many | TRBV2 | CASRRQGSYGEQFF
few | TRBV7-8 | CASRTSGGVIKETQYF
. | TRBV11-2 | CASSADSSYGYTF
. | TRBV15 | CATSRGQGLRYEQYF
. | TRBV29-1 | CSVETGESYGYTF
. | TRBV2 | CASSLTSGALDTQYF
. | TRBV13 | CASSSVGSGGYTF
. | TRBV30 | CAWSVDRHEQYF
few | TRBV7-9 | CASSLAGAAIQYF
. | TRBV12-2 | CASRFRGRERGPETQYF